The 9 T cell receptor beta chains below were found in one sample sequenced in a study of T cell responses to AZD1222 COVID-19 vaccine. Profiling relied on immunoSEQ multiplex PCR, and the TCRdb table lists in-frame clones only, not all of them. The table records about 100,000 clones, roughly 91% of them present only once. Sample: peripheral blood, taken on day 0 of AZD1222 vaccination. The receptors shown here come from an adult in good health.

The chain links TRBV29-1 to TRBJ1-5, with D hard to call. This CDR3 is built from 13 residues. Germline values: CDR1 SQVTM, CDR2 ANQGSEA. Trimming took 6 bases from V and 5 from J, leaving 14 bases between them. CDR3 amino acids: CSVAGQRDQPQHF. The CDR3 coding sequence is TGCAGCGTGGCGGGCCAGCGAGATCAGCCCCAGCATTTT.

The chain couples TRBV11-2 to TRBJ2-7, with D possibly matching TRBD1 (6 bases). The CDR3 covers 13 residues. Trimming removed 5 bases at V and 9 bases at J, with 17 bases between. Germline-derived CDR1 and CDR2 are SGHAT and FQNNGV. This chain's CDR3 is CASSPPGASGQYF. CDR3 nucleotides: TGTGCCAGCAGCCCACCAGGGGCCTCAGGGCAGTACTTC. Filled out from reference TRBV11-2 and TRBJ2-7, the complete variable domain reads EAGVAQSPRYKIIEKRQSVAFWCNPISGHATLYWYQQILGQGPKLLIQFQNNGVVDDSQLPKDRFSAERLKGVDSTLKIQPAKLEDSAVYLCASSPPGASGQYFGPGTRLTVT.

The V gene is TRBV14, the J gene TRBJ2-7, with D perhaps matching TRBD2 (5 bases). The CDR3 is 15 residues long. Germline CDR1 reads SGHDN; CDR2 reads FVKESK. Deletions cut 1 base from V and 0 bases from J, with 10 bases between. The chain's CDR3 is CASSQASSFSYEQYF. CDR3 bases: TGTGCCAGCAGCCAAGCGTCTAGCTTCTCCTACGAGCAGTACTTC.

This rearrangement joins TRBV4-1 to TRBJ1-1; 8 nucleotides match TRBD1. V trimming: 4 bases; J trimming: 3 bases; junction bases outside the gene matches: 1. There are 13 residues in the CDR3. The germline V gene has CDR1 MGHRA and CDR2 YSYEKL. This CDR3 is CASSPDRDTEAFF. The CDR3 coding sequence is TGCGCCAGCAGCCCGGACAGGGACACTGAAGCTTTCTTT.

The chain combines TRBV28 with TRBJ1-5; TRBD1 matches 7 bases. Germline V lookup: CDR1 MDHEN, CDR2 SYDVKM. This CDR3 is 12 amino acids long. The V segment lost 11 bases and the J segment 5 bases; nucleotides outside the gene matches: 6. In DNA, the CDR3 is TGTGCCCACAGGGGATCTCATCAGCCCCAGCATTTT. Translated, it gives CAHRGSHQPQHF.

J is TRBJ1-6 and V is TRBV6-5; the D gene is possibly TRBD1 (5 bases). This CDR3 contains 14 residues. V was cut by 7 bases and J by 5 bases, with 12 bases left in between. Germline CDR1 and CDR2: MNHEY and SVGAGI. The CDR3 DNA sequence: TGTGCCAGCACCAGGGTCGGGCATAATTCACCCCTCCACTTT. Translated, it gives CASTRVGHNSPLHF.

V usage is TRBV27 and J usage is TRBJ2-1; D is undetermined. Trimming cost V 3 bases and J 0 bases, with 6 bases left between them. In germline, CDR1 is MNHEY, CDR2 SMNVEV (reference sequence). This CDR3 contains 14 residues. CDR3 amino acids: CASSFLSSYNEQFF. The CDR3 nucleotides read TGTGCCAGCAGTTTCCTCAGCTCCTACAATGAGCAGTTCTTC.

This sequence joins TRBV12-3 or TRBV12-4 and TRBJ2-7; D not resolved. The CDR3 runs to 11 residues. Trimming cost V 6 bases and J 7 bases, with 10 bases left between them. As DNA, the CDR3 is TGTGCCAGCAGCCGCTCGGTGGAGCAGTACTTC. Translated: CASSRSVEQYF.

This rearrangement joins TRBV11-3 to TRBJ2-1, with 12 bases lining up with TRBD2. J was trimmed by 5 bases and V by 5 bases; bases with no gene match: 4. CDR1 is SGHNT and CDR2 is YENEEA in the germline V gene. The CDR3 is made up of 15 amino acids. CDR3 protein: CASSLPSGGDNEQFF. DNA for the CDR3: TGTGCCAGCAGCCTTCCTAGCGGGGGGGACAATGAGCAGTTCTTC.